The 32 T cell receptor beta chains below all came from one sample that was sequenced in a study of cytomegalovirus exposure and HLA in healthy donors. The PCR had 60 Vbeta and 13 Jbeta primers. The assay was immunoSEQ multiplex PCR, and TCRdb's table has in-frame clones only and misses some. The sample has approximately 300,000 clones, 84% seen once. The sample was PBMCs. Receptors originate from a woman aged 40 to 50 in good health and CMV-seropositive.

J is TRBJ2-5 and V is TRBV7-2; 9 positions match TRBD2. CDR1 is SGHTA and CDR2 is FQGNSA in the germline V gene. Losses at the gene ends were 5 bases for V and 5 bases for J; bases not matched to a gene: 9. CDR3 length: 15 amino acids. CDR3: CASSRSGGQGETQYF. CDR3 nucleotide sequence: TGTGCCAGCAGCCGGAGCGGGGGGCAAGGGGAGACCCAGTACTTC.

This clone has only one observation. The gene calls are TRBV7-2 and TRBJ1-6; a possible D gene is TRBD1 (5 bases). CDR1 and CDR2 (germline): SGHTA, FQGNSA. The V and J ends lost 0 bases and 6 bases respectively, with 9 bases between them. This CDR3 has 15 residues. The CDR3 DNA is TGTGCCAGCAGCTTAGCCAGGGTTACTAATTCACCCCTCCACTTT. This translates into CASSLARVTNSPLHF.

The chain links TRBV29-1 to TRBJ2-7; D unresolved. The CDR3 is 13 residues long. V lost 4 bases and J lost 0, with 10 bases in between. Germline CDR1 SQVTM, CDR2 ANQGSEA. CDR3 loop: CSVVTASSYEQYF. CDR3 nucleotide sequence: TGCAGCGTTGTCACAGCCAGCTCCTACGAGCAGTACTTC.

J is TRBJ2-1 and V is TRBV6-6; the match to TRBD1 covers 9 bases. V shed 5 bases and J 8 bases; nucleotides not matched to a gene: 13. This CDR3 contains 16 residues. Germline V gives CDR1 MNHNY, CDR2 SVGAGI (reference sequence). The CDR3 nucleotides read TGTGCCAGCAGTCCGTCCTTGGGACAGGGATATGATGAGCAGTTCTTC. Its translation: CASSPSLGQGYDEQFF.

The gene calls are TRBV20-1 and TRBJ2-7, with a weak D call TRBD1 (5 bases). CDR3 size: 11 residues. Trimming removed 3 bases at V and 5 bases at J, with 8 bases between. Per the germline V gene, CDR1 is DFQATT and CDR2 is SNEGSKA (reference sequence). The CDR3 sequence is CSASRGNEQYF. DNA for the CDR3: TGCAGTGCTAGTAGGGGAAACGAGCAGTACTTC.

This chain uses TRBV7-9 with TRBJ2-7; D not resolved. This CDR3 spans 12 amino acids. The V end lost 6 bases, the J end lost 4 bases, and 10 bases lay between the germline ends. Germline V gene sequence: CDR1 SEHNR, CDR2 FQNEAQ (reference sequence). CDR3 DNA: TGTGCCAGCAGGGCCGACTCTTACGAGCAGTACTTC. This translates into CASRADSYEQYF.

The V gene is TRBV2, the J gene TRBJ2-2; TRBD2 might be the D (5 bases). Germline values: CDR1 SNHLY, CDR2 FYNNEI. With 6 bases removed from V and 7 bases from J, the gap between germline ends came to 15 bases. The length of the CDR3 is 14 residues. The CDR3 DNA sequence: TGTGCCAGCAGGGGTCAAGGGAGAGGCGGGGAGCTGTTTTTT. Amino acids: CASRGQGRGGELFF.

The chain employs TRBV5-4 and TRBJ2-2, with D possibly being TRBD2 (6 bases). The germline V gene has CDR1 SGHNT and CDR2 YYREEE (reference sequence). This CDR3 comprises 14 residues. Trimming took 4 bases from V and 4 from J, leaving 11 bases between them. The CDR3 DNA reads TGTGCCAGCAGCCCGGGACTTTTCACCGGGGAGCTGTTTTTT. It specifies CASSPGLFTGELFF.

In its sample, this clone was seen a few times. This chain links TRBV5-8 with TRBJ1-2, with unresolved D. Germline V lookup: CDR1 SGHTS, CDR2 YDEGEE. The CDR3 is 11 amino acids. Trimming took 2 bases from V and 8 from J, leaving 7 bases between them. The CDR3, as DNA: TGTGCCAGCAGCTTCGGGTTCGGCTACACCTTC. Translated: CASSFGFGYTF.

This clone was picked up a small number of times. The chain joins TRBV30 to TRBJ2-1, with 9 nucleotides matching TRBD2. CDR1 and CDR2 from the germline V gene are GTSNPN and SVGIG (reference sequence). The V gene end was trimmed by 2 bases and the J gene end by 5 bases; junction bases not matched to a gene: 10. The CDR3 consists of 16 residues. The CDR3 sequence: CAWSLAGVGEHNEQFF. For the CDR3, the DNA is TGTGCCTGGAGTTTAGCGGGAGTAGGAGAACACAATGAGCAGTTCTTC.

V is TRBV19 and J is TRBJ2-2; 10 bases are shared with TRBD2. With 8 bases clipped from V and 7 bases from J, the junction kept 10 bases outside the gene matches. Looked up from germline, CDR1 is LNHDA and CDR2 is SQIVND (reference sequence). The CDR3 contains 15 residues. For the CDR3, the DNA is TGTGCCAGTCAGGGGCTAGCGGGAGCTAGCGGGGAGCTGTTTTTT. Protein product: CASQGLAGASGELFF.

The chain has TRBV29-1 and TRBJ2-7, with TRBD1 matching over 10 bases. This CDR3 region has 14 residues. V lost 4 bases to trimming and J lost 1 base; unmatched junction nucleotides: 4. CDR1 is SQVTM and CDR2 is ANQGSEA in the germline V gene. The CDR3 coding sequence is TGCAGCGTTGCGGGACAGGGGTTTTCCTACGAGCAGTACTTC. It translates to CSVAGQGFSYEQYF.

This clone was seen only a few times. This chain links TRBV4-3 with TRBJ2-2, with 12 bases aligning to TRBD2. Losses at the gene ends were 4 bases for V and 5 bases for J; bases not matched to a gene: 5. The CDR3 spans 16 residues. The V gene's germline CDR1 is LGHNA and CDR2 YSLEER. The CDR3 coding sequence is TGCGCCAGCAGCCCCCGGGGGACTAGCGGGACCGGGGAGCTGTTTTTT. Translation gives CASSPRGTSGTGELFF.

This clone was seen a handful of times. The chain couples TRBV6-1 to TRBJ2-7, with 10 nucleotides matching TRBD2. The CDR3 loop spans 15 amino acids. V trimming: 8 bases; J trimming: 3 bases; junction bases outside the gene matches: 10. Germline loops: CDR1 MNHNS, CDR2 SASEGT. The CDR3 reads CASRGLAVRIYEQYF. The CDR3 DNA follows: TGTGCCAGCCGAGGACTAGCGGTTAGAATCTACGAGCAGTACTTC.

V gene TRBV25-1 combines with J gene TRBJ1-1; D remains unclear. This CDR3 comprises 13 residues. Germline V gives CDR1 MGHDK, CDR2 SYGVNS. Trimming took off 5 bases at V and 0 bases at J, with 7 bases between the two ends. The CDR3 nucleotides read TGTGCCAGCAGTAGACAATTGAACACTGAAGCTTTCTTT. It is translated as CASSRQLNTEAFF.

This chain uses TRBV5-4 with TRBJ2-3; 10 bases match TRBD2. The length of the CDR3 is 15 residues. V dropped 1 base and J dropped 2; count of bases not matched to a gene: 1. CDR1 is SGHNT and CDR2 is YYREEE in the germline V gene (reference sequence). Written as DNA, the CDR3 is TGTGCCAGCAGCTTGACTAGCGGGGCCACAGATACGCAGTATTTT. Encoded protein: CASSLTSGATDTQYF. The whole variable domain, remainder taken from reference TRBV5-4 and TRBJ2-3, is ETGVTQSPTHLIKTRGQQVTLRCSSQSGHNTVSWYQQALGQGPQFIFQYYREEENGRGNFPPRFSGLQFPNYSSELNVNALELDDSALYLCASSLTSGATDTQYFGPGTRLTVL.

This chain connects TRBV4-3 to TRBJ2-7, with D possibly matching TRBD1 (6 bases). Germline CDR1 is LGHNA and CDR2 is YSLEER. The CDR3 loop spans 13 amino acids. V dropped 2 bases and J dropped 3 bases, with 8 bases sitting between them. In nucleotides, the CDR3 is TGCGCCAGCAGCCAACAACAGGGCTACGAGCAGTACTTC. This translates into CASSQQQGYEQYF.

This clone turned up a few times. The chain is built from TRBV28 and TRBJ1-6; the match to TRBD1 covers 10 bases. CDR1 is MDHEN and CDR2 is SYDVKM in the germline V gene. This CDR3 comprises 16 residues. V was clipped by 9 bases and J by 9 bases; unmatched bases: 14. CDR3 in DNA: TGTGCCAGTTCTTCCGGGACAGGGGCCCTGGGTTCACCCCTCCACTTT. Translation: CASSSGTGALGSPLHF.

A few counts support this clone. The V and J genes are TRBV30 and TRBJ2-1; 7 bases are a match to TRBD1. The CDR3 consists of 13 residues. Germline V gives CDR1 GTSNPN, CDR2 SVGIG (reference sequence). The junction had 5 bases not matched to a gene; V was cut back by 1 base and J by 8 bases. The CDR3 region is CAWSERQGDEQFF. CDR3 bases: TGTGCCTGGAGTGAGAGACAGGGTGATGAGCAGTTCTTC. Drawing the rest from reference TRBV30 and TRBJ2-1, the complete variable domain is SQTIHQWPATLVQPVGSPLSLECTVEGTSNPNLYWYRQAAGRGLQLLFYSVGIGQISSEVPQNLSASRPQDRQFILSSKKLLLSDSGFYLCAWSERQGDEQFFGPGTRLTVL.

The J gene is TRBJ2-1, the V gene TRBV9, with D tentatively TRBD2 (7 bases). Trimming removed 0 bases at V and 5 bases at J, with 9 bases between. This CDR3 region has 14 residues. Germline assignment: CDR1 SGDLS and CDR2 YYNGEE. The CDR3 sequence is CASSVGGGDNEQFF. CDR3 nucleotide sequence: TGTGCCAGCAGCGTAGGAGGGGGGGACAATGAGCAGTTCTTC. The full variable domain, completed using reference TRBV9 and TRBJ2-1, is DSGVTQTPKHLITATGQRVTLRCSPRSGDLSVYWYQQSLDQGLQFLIQYYNGEERAKGNILERFSAQQFPDLHSELNLSSLELGDSALYFCASSVGGGDNEQFFGPGTRLTVL.

This clone has just a few counts. V is TRBV6-1 and J is TRBJ2-7; 7 nucleotides align to TRBD2. CDR1 is MNHNS, CDR2 SASEGT, per germline. J gave up 2 bases and V 4 bases, and 5 bases lay outside the gene matches. This CDR3 comprises 14 residues. Here the CDR3 reads CASSASGGAYEQYF. CDR3 bases: TGTGCCAGCAGTGCCTCGGGAGGCGCCTACGAGCAGTACTTC.

The chain recombines TRBV28 with TRBJ2-7; 11 bases map to TRBD2. CDR1 MDHEN and CDR2 SYDVKM come from the germline V gene. This CDR3 is 15 amino acids long. The V and J ends lost 5 bases and 7 bases, in that order; junction bases with no gene match: 10. The CDR3 here is CASSLLAGGPREQYF. DNA for the CDR3: TGTGCCAGCAGTCTCTTAGCGGGAGGGCCGCGTGAGCAGTACTTC.

The rearrangement joins TRBV19 to TRBJ2-7, with TRBD2 matching over 8 bases. The V segment lost 3 bases and the J segment 4 bases; nucleotides outside the gene matches: 5. The CDR3 extends over 14 amino acids. CDR1 is LNHDA, CDR2 SQIVND, per germline (reference sequence). CDR3 nucleotide sequence: TGTGCCAGTAGTATTTCAGCGGGAGTTTACGAGCAGTACTTC. Its protein is CASSISAGVYEQYF.

The table lists this clone with a few counts. The chain is built from TRBV5-4 and TRBJ2-1; unclear D gene. V was clipped by 0 bases and J by 10 bases, with 11 bases between them. The CDR3 extends over 13 amino acids. CDR1 and CDR2 from the germline V gene are SGHNT and YYREEE (reference sequence). As DNA, the CDR3 is TGTGCCAGCAGCTTGGATAGAAGTATAGAGCAGTTCTTC. Protein: CASSLDRSIEQFF.

The V gene is TRBV5-4, the J gene TRBJ2-5; 8 bases fit TRBD1. With V trimmed by 3 bases and J by 5 bases, 6 bases remained unmatched. CDR3 length: 14 amino acids. The germline V gene encodes CDR1 SGHNT and CDR2 YYREEE (reference sequence). In DNA form, the CDR3 reads TGTGCCAGCAGCTCGACAGGGGTGGGGGAGACCCAGTACTTC. It is translated as CASSSTGVGETQYF.

The chain couples TRBV6-4 to TRBJ2-2; the match to TRBD1 covers 8 bases. The CDR3 contains 15 residues. The junction had 6 bases not matched to a gene; V was cut back by 2 bases and J by 7 bases. Germline V lookup: CDR1 MRHNA, CDR2 SNTAGT. CDR3 loop: CASSDPDRGGGELFF. CDR3 nucleotides: TGTGCCAGCAGTGACCCTGACAGGGGTGGCGGGGAGCTGTTTTTT.

This clone appeared a few times. This chain connects TRBV27 to TRBJ2-3, with D perhaps matching TRBD2 (6 bases). From germline, CDR1 is MNHEY and CDR2 SMNVEV (reference sequence). This CDR3 comprises 15 residues. Trimming pared 0 bases from V and 3 bases from J, leaving 10 bases between. Here the CDR3 reads CASSLSAGWTDTQYF. CDR3 in DNA: TGTGCCAGCAGTTTATCGGCGGGATGGACAGATACGCAGTATTTT.

The chain links TRBV7-2 to TRBJ2-7; tentatively, D is TRBD1 (6 bases). V was shortened by 5 bases and J by 3 bases, with 14 bases between the two germline ends. The germline CDR1 and CDR2 sequences are SGHTA and FQGNSA. The CDR3 covers 14 residues. This CDR3 is CASSPPGHHYEQYF. The CDR3 DNA follows: TGTGCCAGCAGCCCACCGGGACACCACTACGAGCAGTACTTC. Full variable domain (outside the CDR3, taken from reference TRBV7-2 and TRBJ2-7): GAGVSQSPSNKVTEKGKDVELRCDPISGHTALYWYRQSLGQGLEFLIYFQGNSAPDKSGLPSDRFSAERTGGSVSTLTIQRTQQEDSAVYLCASSPPGHHYEQYFGPGTRLTVT.

The chain is built from TRBV13 and TRBJ2-6; no clear D. This CDR3 region has 15 residues. The germline V and J ends were trimmed by 0 bases and 4 bases, with 7 bases remaining between them. Germline V gene sequence: CDR1 PRHDT, CDR2 FYEKMQ (reference sequence). This CDR3 reads CASSLGQRGANVLTF. For the CDR3, the DNA is TGTGCCAGCAGCTTAGGCCAGAGGGGGGCCAACGTCCTGACTTTC.

The chain uses TRBV15 and TRBJ1-4, with TRBD1 matching over 9 bases. CDR3 size: 18 residues. From germline, CDR1 is LNHNV and CDR2 YYDKDF (reference sequence). Germline trimming cut 11 bases from V and 0 bases from J; bases unmatched to any gene: 16. The CDR3: CASTGTGIRKTTNEKLFF. The DNA for the CDR3 is TGTGCCTCGACCGGGACAGGGATCAGGAAAACAACTAATGAAAAACTGTTTTTT.

This clone appeared a single time. This chain connects TRBV7-9 to TRBJ2-7; 14 bases are a match to TRBD2. The CDR3 sequence is 16 residues long. The V segment lost 5 bases and the J segment 6 bases; nucleotides outside the gene matches: 9. Germline values: CDR1 SEHNR, CDR2 FQNEAQ (reference sequence). In nucleotides, the CDR3 is TGTGCCAGCAGCCCGGGACTAGCGGGAGTTGAAGGCGAGCAGTACTTC. Protein product: CASSPGLAGVEGEQYF.

The chain carries TRBV4-2 and TRBJ2-1; D remains ambiguous. This CDR3 has 16 amino acids. CDR1 is LGHNA, CDR2 YNFKEQ, per germline. The ends were cut back, 0 bases at V and 4 bases at J, with 13 bases in the middle. CDR3 protein: CASSQELGGNYNEQFF. CDR3 nucleotides: TGTGCCAGCAGCCAAGAGCTTGGCGGAAATTACAATGAGCAGTTCTTC.